These 26 T cell receptor beta chains were all obtained from the same sample, sequenced in a study of blood T cells in healthy people across ages. Together with a sample-barcoded 5' primer, a J-beta primer mix was included in a second PCR lasting about 7 to 11 cycles. Each CDR3 protein gets one entry after TCRdb re-called the 5' RACE reads with MiXCR. The table has hundreds of thousands of distinct CDR3 sequences, roughly 64% seen once. Sequenced input: blood. These receptors all come from a young man in good health.

This chain connects TRBV20-1 to TRBJ2-7; perhaps TRBD2 as D (6 bases). Germline CDR1 is DFQATT and CDR2 is SNEGSKA (reference sequence). V was trimmed by 1 base and J by 3 bases, leaving 13 bases between them. This CDR3 is 14 amino acids long. Written as DNA, the CDR3 is TGCAGTGCTAGAGTGCCGGGAGAAGGCTACGAGCAGTACTTC. Amino acids: CSARVPGEGYEQYF.

The V call is TRBV6-5, the J call TRBJ2-7; the D is unclear. Germline values: CDR1 MNHEY, CDR2 SVGAGI. V lost 8 bases and J lost 6, with 11 bases in between. This CDR3 region has 11 residues. CDR3 amino acids: CASGRYSEQYF. In nucleotides, the CDR3 is TGTGCCAGCGGCCGGTACTCCGAGCAGTACTTC.

Remarks on this clonotype: At one boundary the junction diverges from the germline segment, which might be a read error. The chain recombines TRBV20-1 with TRBJ2-3, with D perhaps TRBD1 or TRBD2 (6 bases each). Germline values: CDR1 DFQATT, CDR2 SNEGSKA (reference sequence). This CDR3 contains 14 residues. CDR3 amino acids: CSAVGGGLTDMQYF. In DNA form, the CDR3 reads TGCAGTGCTGTCGGGGGCGGCCTGACAGATATGCAGTATTTT.

This clonotype occurred a few times. The germline gene is not matched at one end of the junction; a read error may be the cause. This chain connects TRBV7-2 to TRBJ2-5, with a weak D call TRBD2 (5 bases). Germline V gene data show CDR1 as SGHTA and CDR2 as FQGNSA. The CDR3 has 13 residues. The DNA for the CDR3 is TGTGCCAGCAGCCGGGCTAGCTCGGAGACTCAGTACTTC. It is translated as CASSRASSETQYF.

The chain employs TRBV6-6 and TRBJ1-6; D unresolved. Germline CDR1 is MNHNY and CDR2 is SVGAGI (reference sequence). Trimming removed 5 bases at V and 5 bases at J, with 10 bases between. The CDR3 is made up of 14 amino acids. This CDR3 reads CASSVGNNNSPLHF. The CDR3 DNA follows: TGTGCCAGCAGTGTGGGTAACAATAATTCACCCCTCCACTTT.

V gene TRBV7-8 combines with J gene TRBJ2-7; D might be TRBD2 (5 bases). The CDR3 is 13 amino acids. The germline gives CDR1 SGHVS, CDR2 FQNEAQ. V was clipped by 5 bases and J by 0 bases, with 8 bases between them. CDR3 sequence (DNA): TGTGCCAGCAGCAAACGGGACTCCTACGAGCAGTACTTC. Its translation is CASSKRDSYEQYF. Drawing the rest from reference TRBV7-8 and TRBJ2-7, the complete variable domain is GAGVSQSPRYKVAKRGQDVALRCDPISGHVSLFWYQQALGQGPEFLTYFQNEAQLDKSGLPSDRFFAERPEGSVSTLKIQRTQQEDSAVYLCASSKRDSYEQYFGPGTRLTVT.

The chain combines TRBV6-6 with TRBJ2-5, with D perhaps TRBD2 (6 bases). The germline gives CDR1 MNHNY, CDR2 SVGAGI (reference sequence). The CDR3 sequence is 13 residues long. V dropped 6 bases and J dropped 2 bases, with 10 bases sitting between them. The CDR3 nucleotides read TGTGCCAGCAGACGGGACTTACAAGAGACCCAGTACTTC. This gives the protein CASRRDLQETQYF.

The chain has TRBV12-3 or TRBV12-4 and TRBJ2-3; 11 positions match TRBD2. This CDR3 has 15 amino acids. V trimming: 4 bases; J trimming: 4 bases; junction bases outside the gene matches: 4. As DNA, the CDR3 is TGTGCCAGCAGTTATAGCGGGAGGGCCTCAGATACGCAGTATTTT. This translates into CASSYSGRASDTQYF.

This clonotype was recorded only once. V is TRBV10-3 and J is TRBJ1-6; TRBD1 is a possible D gene (5 bases). Germline V lookup: CDR1 ENHRY, CDR2 SYGVKD. Trimming shortened V by 6 bases and J by 4 bases, and 16 bases separated the two germline ends. This CDR3 spans 16 amino acids. CDR3 region: CAISARQTAYNSPLHF. CDR3 sequence (DNA): TGTGCCATCAGCGCCAGGCAGACAGCTTATAATTCACCCCTCCACTTT.

This clonotype was seen only once. The chain combines TRBV12-3 or TRBV12-4 with TRBJ2-3; 7 bases match TRBD2. After removal of 2 bases from V and 2 bases from J, the junction contained 13 bases not matched to a gene. The CDR3 length is 18 residues. CDR3 coding DNA: TGTGCCAGCAGTTTACGCCTTACCCTAGCGGACCTCACAGATACGCAGTATTTT. The encoded protein is CASSLRLTLADLTDTQYF.

This clonotype was observed a few times. The rearrangement links TRBV20-1 to TRBJ1-2; D is unclear. Trimming stripped 6 bases from V and 4 bases from J, with 15 bases between. This CDR3 region has 13 residues. CDR1 is DFQATT and CDR2 is SNEGSKA in the germline V gene (reference sequence). The CDR3 region has the DNA TGCAGTGCATCGGCGGCGAGTGGCTATGGCTACACCTTC. Residues: CSASAASGYGYTF.

The gene calls are TRBV14 and TRBJ2-4, with D unclear. The CDR3 is 14 residues long. V lost 1 base, J lost 1 base, and 5 bases lay in between. Looked up from germline, CDR1 is SGHDN and CDR2 is FVKESK. The CDR3 DNA follows: TGTGCCAGCAGCCAAGCCAGCGCCAAAAACATTCAGTACTTC. Its protein is CASSQASAKNIQYF.

The J gene is TRBJ1-6, the V gene TRBV6-1, with no clear D. The CDR3 runs to 18 residues. V was cut by 6 bases and J by 10 bases, with 28 bases left in between. The germline V gene has CDR1 MNHNS and CDR2 SASEGT. The CDR3 sequence is CASSFSSTGQGFWSPLHF. CDR3 bases: TGTGCCAGCAGCTTTTCGTCGACCGGGCAAGGTTTCTGGTCACCCCTCCACTTT.

The chain carries TRBV20-1 and TRBJ2-7; D unresolved. The length of the CDR3 is 14 residues. V was trimmed by 0 bases and J by 3 bases, leaving 12 bases between them. Germline V gene data show CDR1 as DFQATT and CDR2 as SNEGSKA (reference sequence). The CDR3 reads CSAREVRGDYEQYF. The CDR3 DNA reads as TGCAGTGCTAGAGAGGTACGAGGAGACTACGAGCAGTACTTC.

The V gene is TRBV4-2, the J gene TRBJ2-7; D is ambiguous. The J call may be mistaken, given a closer DNA end match to TRBJ2-5. CDR1 is LGHNA, CDR2 YNFKEQ, per germline. This CDR3 has 13 amino acids. The CDR3 protein is CASSQEVMETQYF. The CDR3 DNA follows: TGTGCCAGCAGCCAAGAGGTGATGGAGACCCAGTACTTC.

In this sample, this clonotype turned up many times. V and J are TRBV21-1 and TRBJ2-7; the table's D call, TRBD2, was not checked against the DNA. TRBV21-1 is assigned pseudogene status. The CDR3 contains 14 residues. The CDR3 loop is CASSGLAGVHEQYF. In nucleotides, the CDR3 is TGTGCCAGCAGCGGGCTAGCGGGAGTGCACGAGCAGTACTTC.

Details on this clonotype: One junction end does not reproduce the germline sequence, and a read error may be involved. The chain joins TRBV28 to TRBJ2-1; 7 positions match TRBD2. This CDR3 contains 15 residues. Germline V gene sequence: CDR1 MDHEN, CDR2 SYDVKM. The CDR3 spells CAGSLDRGSRDEQFF. CDR3 coding DNA: TGTGCCGGCAGTTTGGACCGCGGGAGTAGAGATGAGCAGTTCTTC.

The V gene is TRBV13, the J gene TRBJ2-5; TRBD1 aligns across 8 bases. Gene TRBJ2-7 matches the end of the DNA better, so the J call may be wrong. This CDR3 is built from 14 residues. CDR1 and CDR2 from the germline V gene are PRHDT and FYEKMQ (reference sequence). CDR3: CASSSGQGLGEQYF. DNA of the CDR3: TGTGCCAGCAGCTCCGGACAGGGACTTGGCGAGCAGTACTTC.

This chain links TRBV27 with TRBJ2-7; 16 bases line up with TRBD2. V trimming: 7 bases; J trimming: 2 bases; junction bases outside the gene matches: 5. The CDR3 totals 16 residues. Per germline, CDR1 MNHEY and CDR2 SMNVEV (reference sequence). CDR3 nucleotides: TGTGCCAGCACGGGACTAGCGGGAGGGCCAACCTACGAGCAGTACTTC. Its protein is CASTGLAGGPTYEQYF.

The chain combines TRBV5-5 with TRBJ1-4; D is possibly TRBD1 (5 bases). The ends were cut back, 0 bases at V and 3 bases at J, with 12 bases in the middle. CDR3 length: 16 residues. CDR1 and CDR2 from the germline V gene are SGHKS and YYEKEE (reference sequence). The CDR3 spells CASSLVGGNANEKLFF. CDR3 sequence (DNA): TGTGCCAGCAGCTTGGTCGGGGGGAATGCTAATGAAAAACTGTTTTTT.

This clonotype was observed many times. CDR3 nucleotide sequence: TGTGCCAGCAGTGAATGGGCGGGGGCGCGAGCTTTCTTT. This codes for CASSEWAGARAFF. The rearrangement joins TRBV25-1 to TRBJ1-1; TRBD1 might be the D (6 bases). Per the germline V gene, CDR1 is MGHDK and CDR2 is SYGVNS. This CDR3 is built from 13 residues. Deletions cut 1 base from V and 10 bases from J, with 13 bases between.

This chain uses TRBV6-2 or TRBV6-3 with TRBJ2-2, with TRBD1 matching over 7 bases. The CDR3 is 16 residues long. Germline assignment: CDR1 MNHEY and CDR2 SVGEGT. The J segment lost 5 bases and the V segment lost 5 bases, leaving 11 bases of the junction unmatched. The CDR3 loop reads CASSTRQGRRTGELFF. Here the CDR3 DNA reads TGTGCCAGCAGTACCCGACAGGGACGGAGGACCGGGGAGCTGTTTTTT.

This clonotype was recorded at least ten times. The chain employs TRBV29-1 and TRBJ2-7, with D tentatively TRBD2 (6 bases). CDR3 length: 13 residues. Trimming left V 5 bases short and J 4 bases short, with 15 bases between. Germline V gene sequence: CDR1 SQVTM, CDR2 ANQGSEA. CDR3 bases: TGCAGCGTTCTGCTGTCGGGGGAGTACGAGCAGTACTTC. It is translated as CSVLLSGEYEQYF.

This clonotype was counted only a few times. V is TRBV11-2 and J is TRBJ2-5; 7 nucleotides match TRBD1. Germline V gives CDR1 SGHAT, CDR2 FQNNGV. Trimming cost V 5 bases and J 9 bases; bases outside gene matches: 12. This CDR3 region has 14 residues. CDR3 in amino acids: CASSNRQGEGAQYF. CDR3 sequence (DNA): TGTGCCAGCAGCAACAGACAGGGCGAGGGGGCCCAGTACTTC.

The chain has TRBV4-1 and TRBJ1-2; 10 bases fit TRBD1. V was clipped by 2 bases and J by 7 bases; unmatched bases: 7. Germline lookup yields CDR1 MGHRA and CDR2 YSYEKL. This CDR3 spans 15 amino acids. The CDR3 is CASSQSGTGVGGYTF. The DNA for the CDR3 is TGCGCCAGCAGCCAATCCGGGACAGGGGTCGGTGGCTACACCTTC.

This clonotype was seen a handful of times. The chain combines TRBV5-1 with TRBJ2-3; weak D call: TRBD1 (6 bases). The CDR3 consists of 15 residues. Germline CDR1 is SGHRS and CDR2 is YFSETQ. V was pared by 2 bases and J by 2 bases, with 12 bases between. The CDR3 sequence: CASSLTGHHTDTQYF. Here the CDR3 DNA reads TGCGCCAGCAGCTTAACGGGACACCACACAGATACGCAGTATTTT.